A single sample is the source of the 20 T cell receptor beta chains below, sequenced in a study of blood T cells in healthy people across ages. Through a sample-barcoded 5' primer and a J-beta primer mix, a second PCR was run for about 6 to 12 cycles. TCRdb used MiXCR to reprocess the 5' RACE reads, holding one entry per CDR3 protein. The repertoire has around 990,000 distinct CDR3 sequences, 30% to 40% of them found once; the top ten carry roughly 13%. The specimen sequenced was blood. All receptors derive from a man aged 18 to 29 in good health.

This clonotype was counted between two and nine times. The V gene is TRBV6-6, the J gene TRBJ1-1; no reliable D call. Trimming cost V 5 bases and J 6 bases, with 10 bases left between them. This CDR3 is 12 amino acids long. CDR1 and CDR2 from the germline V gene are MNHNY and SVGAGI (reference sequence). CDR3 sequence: CASSARTAEAFF. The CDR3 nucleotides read TGTGCCAGCAGTGCAAGGACGGCTGAAGCTTTCTTT.

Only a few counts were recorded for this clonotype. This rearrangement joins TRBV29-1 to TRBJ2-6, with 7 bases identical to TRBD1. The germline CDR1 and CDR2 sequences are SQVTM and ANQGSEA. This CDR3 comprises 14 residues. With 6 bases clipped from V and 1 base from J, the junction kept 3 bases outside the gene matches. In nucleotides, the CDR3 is TGCAGCGTGGAACAGGGGTCTGGGGCCAACGTCCTGACTTTC. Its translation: CSVEQGSGANVLTF.

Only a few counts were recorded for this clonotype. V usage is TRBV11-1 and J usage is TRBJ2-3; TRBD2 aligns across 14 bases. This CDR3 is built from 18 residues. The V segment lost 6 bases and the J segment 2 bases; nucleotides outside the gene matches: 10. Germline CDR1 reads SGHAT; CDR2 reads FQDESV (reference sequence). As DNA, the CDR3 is TGTGCCAGCAGTCCGAGACCGGGACTAGCGGGGGACACAGATACGCAGTATTTT. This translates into CASSPRPGLAGDTDTQYF.

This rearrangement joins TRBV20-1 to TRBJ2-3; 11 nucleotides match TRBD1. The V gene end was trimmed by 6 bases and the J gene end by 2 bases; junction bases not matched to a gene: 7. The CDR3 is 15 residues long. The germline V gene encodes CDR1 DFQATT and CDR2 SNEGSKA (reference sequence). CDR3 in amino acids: CSALFGQGATDTQYF. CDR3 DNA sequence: TGCAGTGCACTTTTTGGACAGGGGGCCACAGATACGCAGTATTTT.

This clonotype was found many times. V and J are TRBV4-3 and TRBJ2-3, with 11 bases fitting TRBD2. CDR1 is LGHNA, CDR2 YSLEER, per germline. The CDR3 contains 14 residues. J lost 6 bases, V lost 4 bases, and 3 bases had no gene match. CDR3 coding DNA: TGCGCCAGCAGCCCAAGACTAGCGGGGGATACGCAGTATTTT. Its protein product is CASSPRLAGDTQYF.

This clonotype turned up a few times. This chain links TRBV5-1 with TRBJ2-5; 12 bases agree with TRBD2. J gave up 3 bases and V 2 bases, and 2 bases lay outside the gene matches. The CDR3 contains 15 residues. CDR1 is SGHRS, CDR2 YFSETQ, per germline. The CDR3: CASSFRTSGEETQYF. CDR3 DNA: TGCGCCAGCAGCTTCCGGACTAGCGGGGAAGAGACCCAGTACTTC. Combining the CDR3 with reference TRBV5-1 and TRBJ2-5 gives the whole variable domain KAGVTQTPRYLIKTRGQQVTLSCSPISGHRSVSWYQQTPGQGLQFLFEYFSETQRNKGNFPGRFSGRQFSNSRSEMNVSTLELGDSALYLCASSFRTSGEETQYFGPGTRLLVL.

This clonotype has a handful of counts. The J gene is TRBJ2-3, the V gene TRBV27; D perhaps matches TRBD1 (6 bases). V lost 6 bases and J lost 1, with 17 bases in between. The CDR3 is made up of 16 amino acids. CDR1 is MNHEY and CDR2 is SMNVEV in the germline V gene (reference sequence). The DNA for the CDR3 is TGTGCCAGCAGCCCTTACAGGGCTCGGCGCACAGATACGCAGTATTTT. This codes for CASSPYRARRTDTQYF.

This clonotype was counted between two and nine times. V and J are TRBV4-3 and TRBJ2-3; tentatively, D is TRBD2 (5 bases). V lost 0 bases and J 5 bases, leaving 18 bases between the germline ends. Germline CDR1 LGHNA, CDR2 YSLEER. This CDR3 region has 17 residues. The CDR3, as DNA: TGCGCCAGCAGCCAAGACCCACCGGCTAGCTCCGGAGATACGCAGTATTTT. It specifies CASSQDPPASSGDTQYF.

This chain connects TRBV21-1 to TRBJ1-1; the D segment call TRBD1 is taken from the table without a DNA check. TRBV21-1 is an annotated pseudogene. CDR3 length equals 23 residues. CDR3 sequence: CASSNTFKGFYNDRGPLNTEAFF. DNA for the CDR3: TGTGCCAGCAGCAATACCTTTAAGGGATTTTATAACGACAGGGGGCCCCTGAACACTGAAGCTTTCTTT.

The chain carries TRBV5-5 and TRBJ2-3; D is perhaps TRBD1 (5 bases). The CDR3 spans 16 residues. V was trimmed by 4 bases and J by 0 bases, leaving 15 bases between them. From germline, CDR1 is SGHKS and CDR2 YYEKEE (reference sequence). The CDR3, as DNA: TGTGCCAGCAGCGTGGCAGGGCCCCTTAGCACAGATACGCAGTATTTT. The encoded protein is CASSVAGPLSTDTQYF.

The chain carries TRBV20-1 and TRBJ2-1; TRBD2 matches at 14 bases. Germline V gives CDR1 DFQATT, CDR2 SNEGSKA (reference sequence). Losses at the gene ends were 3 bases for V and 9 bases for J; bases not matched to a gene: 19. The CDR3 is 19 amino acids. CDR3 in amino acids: CSARTPDRWRLAGGLEQFF. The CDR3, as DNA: TGCAGTGCTAGGACCCCGGACAGGTGGAGACTAGCGGGGGGGCTTGAGCAGTTCTTC.

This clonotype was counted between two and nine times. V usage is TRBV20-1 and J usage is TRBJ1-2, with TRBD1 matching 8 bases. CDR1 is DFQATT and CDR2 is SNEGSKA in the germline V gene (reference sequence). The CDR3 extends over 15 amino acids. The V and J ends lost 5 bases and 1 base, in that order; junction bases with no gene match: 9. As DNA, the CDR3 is TGCAGTGCTTACCGGAAACAGGGGGTTAACTATGGCTACACCTTC. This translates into CSAYRKQGVNYGYTF.

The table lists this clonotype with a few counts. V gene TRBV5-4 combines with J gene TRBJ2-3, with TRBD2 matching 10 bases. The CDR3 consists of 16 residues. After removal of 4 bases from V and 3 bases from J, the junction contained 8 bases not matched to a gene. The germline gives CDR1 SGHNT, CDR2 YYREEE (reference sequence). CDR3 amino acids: CASSPKLAGITDTQYF. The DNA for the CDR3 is TGTGCCAGCAGCCCGAAACTAGCGGGGATTACAGATACGCAGTATTTT.

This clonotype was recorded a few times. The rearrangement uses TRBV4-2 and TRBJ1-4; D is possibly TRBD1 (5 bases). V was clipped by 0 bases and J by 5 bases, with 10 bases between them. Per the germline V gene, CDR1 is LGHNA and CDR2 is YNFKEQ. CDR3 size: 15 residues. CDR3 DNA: TGTGCCAGCAGCCAAGAAGGGACGGAGAATGAAAAACTGTTTTTT. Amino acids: CASSQEGTENEKLFF.

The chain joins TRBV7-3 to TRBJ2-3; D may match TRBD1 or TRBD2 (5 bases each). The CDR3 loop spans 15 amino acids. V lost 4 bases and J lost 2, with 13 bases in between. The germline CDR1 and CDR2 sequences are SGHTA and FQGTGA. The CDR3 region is CASSYSGTLTDTQYF. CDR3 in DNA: TGTGCCAGCAGCTACTCCGGGACCCTCACAGATACGCAGTATTTT.

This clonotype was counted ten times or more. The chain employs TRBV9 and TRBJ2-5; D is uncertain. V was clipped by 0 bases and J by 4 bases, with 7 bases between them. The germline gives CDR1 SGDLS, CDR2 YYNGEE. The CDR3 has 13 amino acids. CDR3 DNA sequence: TGTGCCAGCAGCGTAGGCACGGGAGAGACCCAGTACTTC. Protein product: CASSVGTGETQYF.

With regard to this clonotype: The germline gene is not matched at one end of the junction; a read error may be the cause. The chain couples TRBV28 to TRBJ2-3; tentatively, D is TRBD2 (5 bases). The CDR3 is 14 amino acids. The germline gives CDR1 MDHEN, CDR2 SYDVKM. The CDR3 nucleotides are TGTGCCAGCAGCCGCTCGGCTAGCACAGATACACAGTATTTT. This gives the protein CASSRSASTDTQYF.

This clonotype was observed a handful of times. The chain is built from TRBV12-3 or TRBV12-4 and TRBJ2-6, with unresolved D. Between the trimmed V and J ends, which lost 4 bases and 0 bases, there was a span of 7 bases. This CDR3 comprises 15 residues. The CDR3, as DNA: TGTGCCAGCAGTTCAGCCGGCTCTGGGGCCAACGTCCTGACTTTC. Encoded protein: CASSSAGSGANVLTF.

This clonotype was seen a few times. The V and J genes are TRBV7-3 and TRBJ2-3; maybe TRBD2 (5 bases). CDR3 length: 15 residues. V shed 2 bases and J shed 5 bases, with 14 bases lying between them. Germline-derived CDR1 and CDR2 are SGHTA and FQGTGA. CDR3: CASSLGLTIGDTQYF. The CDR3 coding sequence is TGTGCCAGCAGCTTAGGACTGACAATTGGAGATACGCAGTATTTT.

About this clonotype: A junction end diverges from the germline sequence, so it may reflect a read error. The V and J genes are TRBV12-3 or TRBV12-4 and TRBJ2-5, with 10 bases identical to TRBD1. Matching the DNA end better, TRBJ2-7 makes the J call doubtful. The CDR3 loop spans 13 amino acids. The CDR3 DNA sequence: TGCGCCAGCAGCTTGGGACAGGGGCACGAGCAGTACTTC. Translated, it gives CASSLGQGHEQYF.